This T cell receptor beta chain emerged from a study of blood T cells in healthy people across ages. Regarding this clonotype: The antigen is undetermined.

Findings and caveats of the study: Researchers report that TCR beta diversity correlated strongly with naive T cell percentage.

The authors ran a second PCR of roughly 6 to 11 cycles using a sample-barcoded 5' primer and a J-beta primer mix. Each CDR3 protein is one row after TCRdb ran MiXCR on the 5' RACE reads. The table lists approximately 790,000 distinct CDR3 sequences, under 80% of them singletons. CDR3 length: 16 residues. CDR1 is DFQATT and CDR2 is SNEGSKA in the germline V gene (reference sequence). V is TRBV20-1 and J is TRBJ2-4; D is possibly TRBD1 or TRBD2 (5 bases each). The J call may be in error: the DNA end matches TRBJ2-7 better. The sequencing input was blood. The TCR originated in a man between 25 and 39 years old in good health. CDR3 in amino acids: CSAIRAAGVYSYEQYF. CDR3 coding DNA: TGCAGTGCCATCAGGGCGGCCGGGGTGTATTCCTACGAGCAGTACTTC.